This T cell receptor beta chain is from a study of vaccination effects on CD4 cells after COVID-19. Antigen-specific CD4+ T cells were expanded with viral peptide pools in the ViraFEST assay before sequencing. Culture lasted 10 days before CD4+ T cell isolation. Vaccinated recipients, who were negative for nucleocapsid antibodies, had no history of SARS-CoV-2 infection. Peptides at about 10 ug/ml and IL-2 at 9 to 10 IU/ml were added to 1.5 million to 2.5 million PBMC per well. The method was immunoSEQ multiplex PCR; TCRdb's version includes in-frame clones alone and lacks a portion of them. The sample has about 73,000 clones, about 70% seen once; the top ten hold around 2.9%. General observations from the study: Marked contraction was observed in infection-induced and vaccine-induced clones late after vaccination. Only 1 of 255 vaccine-induced clones from healthy vaccinees cross-reacted with common cold coronaviruses.

As concerns this clone: The antigen remains undetermined.

The germline CDR1 and CDR2 sequences are KGHSH and LQKENI. CDR3 length equals 16 residues. Trimming cost V 6 bases and J 0 bases; bases outside gene matches: 10. The source is a human donor who received a COVID-19 vaccine. The material sequenced was CD4+ T cells from PBMCs cultured with HCoV-NL63 spike peptides, taken before COVID-19 vaccination. This chain uses TRBV18 with TRBJ1-1, with 7 nucleotides matching TRBD1. The CDR3 protein is CASSLLTGQMNTEAFF. The CDR3 DNA follows: TGTGCCAGCTCGCTTCTGACAGGGCAAATGAACACTGAAGCTTTCTTT.